Each of the 8 T cell receptor beta chains below was sequenced from the same sample in a study of shared clonotypes between healthy human individuals (TCRdb year 2020). Library preparation was by the immunoSEQ multiplex PCR assay. TCRdb took over this immuneACCESS table, retaining in-frame rearrangements with V and J assigned. Such tables are incomplete; in checked studies, under half of the missing clones stem from an unresolved V gene, and the remainder is unexplained. This sample comprises over 300,000 clones, more than 75% of them detected only once. Jointly, the top ten make up under 20% of the sample. The sample consisted of memory CD8+ T cells sorted from blood. This sample's cell subset or site label indicates: CD45RO+ cells pooled with CCR7-negative TemRA cells. These receptors originate from a young man in good health.

The chain couples TRBV4-1 to TRBJ1-1, with no clear D. CDR3 length equals 15 residues. V lost 4 bases to trimming and J lost 5 bases, with 17 bases between them. Germline values: CDR1 MGHRA, CDR2 YSYEKL. For the CDR3, the DNA is TGCGCCAGCAGCCCCGCTTCGAGAGGGCGAACTGAAGCTTTCTTT. Protein product: CASSPASRGRTEAFF.

The chain joins TRBV5-1 to TRBJ2-7, with 9 bases lining up with TRBD1. V lost 0 bases to trimming and J lost 3 bases; unmatched junction nucleotides: 4. CDR1 and CDR2 from the germline V gene are SGHRS and YFSETQ. There are 15 residues in the CDR3. This chain's CDR3 is CASSLGPDRGYEQYF. CDR3 DNA sequence: TGCGCCAGCAGCTTGGGCCCGGACAGGGGCTACGAGCAGTACTTC.

The J gene is TRBJ2-7, the V gene TRBV2, with a possible D match to TRBD2 (6 bases). CDR1 SNHLY and CDR2 FYNNEI come from the germline V gene. V was trimmed by 6 bases and J by 4 bases, leaving 13 bases between them. CDR3 length: 13 residues. Here the CDR3 reads CASSLASVYEQYF. CDR3 sequence (DNA): TGTGCCAGCAGCCTAGCTAGCGTTTACGAGCAGTACTTC.

V and J are TRBV7-9 and TRBJ1-4; the D gene is possibly TRBD1 (5 bases). The CDR3 is 17 residues long. Germline CDR1 reads SEHNR; CDR2 reads FQNEAQ (reference sequence). Trimming took 4 bases from V and 7 from J, leaving 22 bases between them. In nucleotides, the CDR3 is TGTGCCAGCAGCTCCGACCCCCGGGACCGCCGGATTGAAAAACTGTTTTTT. It yields the protein CASSSDPRDRRIEKLFF.

The chain recombines TRBV7-2 with TRBJ2-7; no clear D gene. Germline CDR1 SGHTA, CDR2 FQGNSA. The CDR3 covers 14 residues. V lost 1 base and J lost 0, with 7 bases in between. CDR3 nucleotides: TGTGCCAGCAGCTTAGACCTAGTCTCCTACGAGCAGTACTTC. Protein product: CASSLDLVSYEQYF.

This chain links TRBV4-1 with TRBJ1-1, with 9 bases aligning to TRBD1. This CDR3 is 16 amino acids long. Germline values: CDR1 MGHRA, CDR2 YSYEKL. The V segment lost 4 bases and the J segment 7 bases; nucleotides outside the gene matches: 13. CDR3 sequence: CASSPIPGQGLLEAFF. In DNA, the CDR3 is TGCGCCAGCAGCCCCATTCCGGGACAGGGTCTCCTTGAAGCTTTCTTT.

The V and J genes are TRBV7-9 and TRBJ2-7; 10 bases fit TRBD1. This CDR3 has 15 residues. CDR1 is SEHNR, CDR2 FQNEAQ, per germline (reference sequence). V was clipped by 5 bases and J by 3 bases; unmatched bases: 7. CDR3: CASSPWTGGGYEQYF. The CDR3 DNA reads TGTGCCAGCAGCCCATGGACAGGGGGTGGCTACGAGCAGTACTTC.

The V gene is TRBV5-1, the J gene TRBJ2-7; D may be TRBD1 (6 bases). CDR1 is SGHRS, CDR2 YFSETQ, per germline. The CDR3 is made up of 14 amino acids. V gave up 3 bases and J gave up 2 bases, with 12 bases separating them. The CDR3 DNA sequence: TGCGCCAGCAGCTCCCTGGACAGCCCCTACGAGCAGTACTTC. It translates to CASSSLDSPYEQYF.